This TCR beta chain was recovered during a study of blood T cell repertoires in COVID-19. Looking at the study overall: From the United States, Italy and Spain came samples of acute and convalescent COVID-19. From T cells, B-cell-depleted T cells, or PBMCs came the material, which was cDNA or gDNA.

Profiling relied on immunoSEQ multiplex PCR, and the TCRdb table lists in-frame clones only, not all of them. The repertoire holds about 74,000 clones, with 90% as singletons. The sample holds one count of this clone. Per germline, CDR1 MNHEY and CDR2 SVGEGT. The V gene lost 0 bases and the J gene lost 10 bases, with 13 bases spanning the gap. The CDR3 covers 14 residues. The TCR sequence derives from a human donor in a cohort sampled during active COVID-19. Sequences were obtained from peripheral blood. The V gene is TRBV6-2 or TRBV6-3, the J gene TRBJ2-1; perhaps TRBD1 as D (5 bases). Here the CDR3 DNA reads TGTGCCAGCAGTTACTCTTTAAGGGGTCCGGAGCAGTTCTTC. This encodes CASSYSLRGPEQFF.